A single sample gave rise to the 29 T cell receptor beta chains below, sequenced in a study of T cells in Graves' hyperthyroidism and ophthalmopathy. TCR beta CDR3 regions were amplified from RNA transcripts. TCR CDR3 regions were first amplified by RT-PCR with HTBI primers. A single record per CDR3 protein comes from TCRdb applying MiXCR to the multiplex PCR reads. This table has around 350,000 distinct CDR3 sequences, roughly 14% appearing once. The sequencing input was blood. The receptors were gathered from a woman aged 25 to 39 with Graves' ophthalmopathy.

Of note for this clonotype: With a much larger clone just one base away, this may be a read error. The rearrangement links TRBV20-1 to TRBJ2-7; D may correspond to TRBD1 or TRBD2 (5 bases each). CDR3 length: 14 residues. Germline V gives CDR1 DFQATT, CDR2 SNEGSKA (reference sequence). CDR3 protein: CSARASGRTYEQHF. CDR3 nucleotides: TGCAGTGCTAGGGCGTCAGGGAGAACCTACGAGCAGCACTTC.

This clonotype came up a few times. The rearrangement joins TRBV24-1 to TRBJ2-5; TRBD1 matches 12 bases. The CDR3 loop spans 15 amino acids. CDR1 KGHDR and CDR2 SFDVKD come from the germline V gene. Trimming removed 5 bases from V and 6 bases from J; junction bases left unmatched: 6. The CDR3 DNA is TGTGCCACCAGTGCCGGGACAGGGGGCGTAAAGACCCAGTACTTC. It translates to CATSAGTGGVKTQYF.

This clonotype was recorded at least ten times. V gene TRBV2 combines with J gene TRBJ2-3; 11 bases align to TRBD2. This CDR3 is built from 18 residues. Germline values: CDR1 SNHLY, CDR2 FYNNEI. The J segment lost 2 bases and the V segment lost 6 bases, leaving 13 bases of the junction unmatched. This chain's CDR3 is CASSSPVAGGPPTDTQYF. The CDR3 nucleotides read TGTGCCAGCAGCAGCCCGGTAGCGGGGGGGCCCCCCACAGATACGCAGTATTTT.

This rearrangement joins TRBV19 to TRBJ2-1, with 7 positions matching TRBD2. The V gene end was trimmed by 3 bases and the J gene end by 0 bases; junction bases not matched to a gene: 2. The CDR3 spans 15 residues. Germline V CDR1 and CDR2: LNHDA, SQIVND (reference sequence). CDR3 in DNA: TGTGCCAGTAGTATTCTAGCGGTCTCCTACAATGAGCAGTTCTTC. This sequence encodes CASSILAVSYNEQFF. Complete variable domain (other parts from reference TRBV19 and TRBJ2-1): DGGITQSPKYLFRKEGQNVTLSCEQNLNHDAMYWYRQDPGQGLRLIYYSQIVNDFQKGDIAEGYSVSREKKESFPLTVTSAQKNPTAFYLCASSILAVSYNEQFFGPGTRLTVL.

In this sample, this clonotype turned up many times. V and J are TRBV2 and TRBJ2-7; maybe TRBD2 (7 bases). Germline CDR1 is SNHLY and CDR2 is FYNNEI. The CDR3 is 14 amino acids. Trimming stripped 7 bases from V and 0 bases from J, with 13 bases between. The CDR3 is CASIGGRSSYEQYF. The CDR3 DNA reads TGTGCCAGCATCGGGGGGCGGAGCTCCTACGAGCAGTACTTC. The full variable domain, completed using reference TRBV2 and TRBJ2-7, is EPEVTQTPSHQVTQMGQEVILRCVPISNHLYFYWYRQILGQKVEFLVSFYNNEISEKSEIFDDQFSVERPDGSNFTLKIRSTKLEDSAMYFCASIGGRSSYEQYFGPGTRLTVT.

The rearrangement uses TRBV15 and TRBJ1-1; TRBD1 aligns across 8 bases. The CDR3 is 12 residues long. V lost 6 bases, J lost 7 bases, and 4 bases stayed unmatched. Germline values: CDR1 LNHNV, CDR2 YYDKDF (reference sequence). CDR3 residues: CATRSDRGEAFF. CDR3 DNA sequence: TGTGCCACCAGGAGCGACAGGGGTGAAGCTTTCTTT.

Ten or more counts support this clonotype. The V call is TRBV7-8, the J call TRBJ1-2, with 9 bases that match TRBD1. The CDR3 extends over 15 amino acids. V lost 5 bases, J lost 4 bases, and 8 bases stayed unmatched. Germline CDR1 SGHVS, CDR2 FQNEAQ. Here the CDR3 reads CASSPQGAGPYGYTF. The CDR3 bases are TGTGCCAGCAGCCCACAGGGGGCCGGGCCCTATGGCTACACCTTC.

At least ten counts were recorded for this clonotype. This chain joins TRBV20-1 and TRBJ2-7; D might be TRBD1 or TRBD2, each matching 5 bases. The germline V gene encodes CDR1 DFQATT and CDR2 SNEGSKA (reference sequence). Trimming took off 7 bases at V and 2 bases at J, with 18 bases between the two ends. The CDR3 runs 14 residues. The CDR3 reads CSVTPGTEAYEQYF. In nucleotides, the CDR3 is TGCAGTGTAACCCCCGGGACCGAAGCCTACGAGCAGTACTTC.

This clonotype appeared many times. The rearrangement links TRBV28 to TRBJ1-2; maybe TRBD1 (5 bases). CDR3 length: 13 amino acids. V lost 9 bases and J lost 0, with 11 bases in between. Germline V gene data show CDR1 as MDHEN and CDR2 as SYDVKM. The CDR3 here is CASWGGTNYGYTF. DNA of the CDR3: TGTGCCAGTTGGGGGGGGACTAACTATGGCTACACCTTC.

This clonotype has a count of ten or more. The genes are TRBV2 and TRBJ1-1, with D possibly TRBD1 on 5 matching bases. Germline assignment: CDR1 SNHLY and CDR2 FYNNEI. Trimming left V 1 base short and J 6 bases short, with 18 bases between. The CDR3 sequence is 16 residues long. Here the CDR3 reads CASSEDGVAGVPEAFF. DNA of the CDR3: TGTGCCAGCAGTGAAGACGGGGTGGCGGGGGTCCCTGAAGCTTTCTTT.

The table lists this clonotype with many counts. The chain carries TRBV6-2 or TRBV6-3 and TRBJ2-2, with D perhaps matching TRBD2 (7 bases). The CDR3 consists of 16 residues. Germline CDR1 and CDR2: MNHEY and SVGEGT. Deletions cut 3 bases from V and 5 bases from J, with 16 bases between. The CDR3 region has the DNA TGTGCCAGCAGTTATAAAGGGGGGGACTGGACCGGGGAGCTGTTTTTT. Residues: CASSYKGGDWTGELFF.

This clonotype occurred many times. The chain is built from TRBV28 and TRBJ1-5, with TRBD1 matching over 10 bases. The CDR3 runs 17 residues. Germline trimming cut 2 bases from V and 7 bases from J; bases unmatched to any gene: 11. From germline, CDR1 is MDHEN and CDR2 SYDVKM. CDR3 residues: CASSLPGTGAFGQPQHF. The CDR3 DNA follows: TGTGCCAGCAGTTTACCAGGGACAGGGGCATTTGGACAGCCCCAGCATTTT. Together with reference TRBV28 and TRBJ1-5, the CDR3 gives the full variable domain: DVKVTQSSRYLVKRTGEKVFLECVQDMDHENMFWYRQDPGLGLRLIYFSYDVKMKEKGDIPEGYSVSREKKERFSLILESASTNQTSMYLCASSLPGTGAFGQPQHFGDGTRLSIL.

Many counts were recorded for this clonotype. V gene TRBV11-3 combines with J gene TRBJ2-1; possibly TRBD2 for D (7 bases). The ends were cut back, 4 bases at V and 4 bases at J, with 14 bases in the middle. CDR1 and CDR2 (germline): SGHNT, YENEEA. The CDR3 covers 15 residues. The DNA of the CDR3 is TGTGCCAGCAGCTCCGAGGGGGGGCGGTACAATGAGCAGTTCTTC. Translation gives CASSSEGGRYNEQFF.

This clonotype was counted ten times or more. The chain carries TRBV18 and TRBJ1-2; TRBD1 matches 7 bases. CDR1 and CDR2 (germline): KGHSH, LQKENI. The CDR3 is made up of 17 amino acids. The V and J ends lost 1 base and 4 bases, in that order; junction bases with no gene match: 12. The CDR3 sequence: CASSPQTRDSLRYGYTF. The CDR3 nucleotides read TGTGCCAGCTCACCACAAACTAGGGACAGTCTTCGCTATGGCTACACCTTC.

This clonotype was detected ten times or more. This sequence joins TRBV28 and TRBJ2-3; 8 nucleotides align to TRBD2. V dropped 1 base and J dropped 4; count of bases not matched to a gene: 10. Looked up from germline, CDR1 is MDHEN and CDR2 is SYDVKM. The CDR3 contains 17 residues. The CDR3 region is CASSLLGQGGGPDTQYF. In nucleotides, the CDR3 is TGTGCCAGCAGTTTATTGGGGCAGGGCGGGGGGCCAGATACGCAGTATTTT.

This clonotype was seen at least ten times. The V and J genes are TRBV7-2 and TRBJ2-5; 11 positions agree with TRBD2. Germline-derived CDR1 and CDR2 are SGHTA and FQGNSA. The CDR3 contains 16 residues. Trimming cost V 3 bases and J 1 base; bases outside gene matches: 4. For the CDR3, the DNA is TGTGCCAGCAGCTTTACTAGCGGGGGAACCCAAGAGACCCAGTACTTC. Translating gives CASSFTSGGTQETQYF.

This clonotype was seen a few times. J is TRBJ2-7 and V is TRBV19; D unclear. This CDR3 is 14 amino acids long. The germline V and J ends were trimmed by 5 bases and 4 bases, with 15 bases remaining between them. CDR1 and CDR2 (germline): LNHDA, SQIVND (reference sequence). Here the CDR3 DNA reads TGTGCCAGTAGTGAGGACGGCCGACAATACGAGCAGTACTTC. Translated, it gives CASSEDGRQYEQYF.

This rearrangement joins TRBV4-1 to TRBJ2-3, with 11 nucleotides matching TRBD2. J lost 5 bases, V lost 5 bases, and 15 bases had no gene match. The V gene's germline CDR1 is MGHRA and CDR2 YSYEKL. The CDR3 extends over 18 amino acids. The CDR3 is CASSLRLAGTTGEDTQYF. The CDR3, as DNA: TGCGCCAGCAGCTTACGACTAGCGGGGACTACGGGGGAAGATACGCAGTATTTT.

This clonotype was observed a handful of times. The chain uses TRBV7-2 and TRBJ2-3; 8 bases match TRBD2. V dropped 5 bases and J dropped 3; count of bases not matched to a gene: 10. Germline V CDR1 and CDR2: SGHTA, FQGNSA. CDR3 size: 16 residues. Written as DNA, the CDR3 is TGTGCCAGCAGCGGCCGGGGGGGGGGCCTGACAGATACGCAGTATTTT. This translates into CASSGRGGGLTDTQYF.

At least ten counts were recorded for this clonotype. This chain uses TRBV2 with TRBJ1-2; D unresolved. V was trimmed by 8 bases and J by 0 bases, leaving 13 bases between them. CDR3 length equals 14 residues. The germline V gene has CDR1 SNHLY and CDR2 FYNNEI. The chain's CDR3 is CASRSTVSNYGYTF. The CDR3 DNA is TGTGCCAGCCGTTCGACGGTTTCTAACTATGGCTACACCTTC.

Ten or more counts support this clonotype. In nucleotides, the CDR3 is TGTGCCATCAGTGGGCAGGGTAATGAAAAACTGTTTTTT. Translating gives CAISGQGNEKLFF. The V call is TRBV10-3, the J call TRBJ1-4, with D perhaps TRBD1 (5 bases). Trimming shortened V by 4 bases and J by 4 bases, and 7 bases separated the two germline ends. CDR1 and CDR2 from the germline V gene are ENHRY and SYGVKD. This CDR3 has 13 residues.

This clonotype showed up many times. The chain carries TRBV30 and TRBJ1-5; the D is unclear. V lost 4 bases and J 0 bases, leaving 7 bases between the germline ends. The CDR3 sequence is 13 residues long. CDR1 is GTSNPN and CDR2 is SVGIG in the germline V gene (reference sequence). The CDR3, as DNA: TGTGCCTGGAATGGGGATAGCAATCAGCCCCAGCATTTT. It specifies CAWNGDSNQPQHF. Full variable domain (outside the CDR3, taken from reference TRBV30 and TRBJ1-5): SQTIHQWPATLVQPVGSPLSLECTVEGTSNPNLYWYRQAAGRGLQLLFYSVGIGQISSEVPQNLSASRPQDRQFILSSKKLLLSDSGFYLCAWNGDSNQPQHFGDGTRLSIL.

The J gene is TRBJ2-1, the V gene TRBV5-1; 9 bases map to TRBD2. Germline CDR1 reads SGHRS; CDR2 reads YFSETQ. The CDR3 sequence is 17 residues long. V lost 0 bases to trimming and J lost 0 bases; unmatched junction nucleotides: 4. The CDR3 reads CASSLGLADLSYNEQFF. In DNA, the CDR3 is TGCGCCAGCAGCTTGGGACTAGCGGATCTCTCCTACAATGAGCAGTTCTTC. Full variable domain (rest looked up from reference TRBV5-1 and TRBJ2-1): KAGVTQTPRYLIKTRGQQVTLSCSPISGHRSVSWYQQTPGQGLQFLFEYFSETQRNKGNFPGRFSGRQFSNSRSEMNVSTLELGDSALYLCASSLGLADLSYNEQFFGPGTRLTVL.

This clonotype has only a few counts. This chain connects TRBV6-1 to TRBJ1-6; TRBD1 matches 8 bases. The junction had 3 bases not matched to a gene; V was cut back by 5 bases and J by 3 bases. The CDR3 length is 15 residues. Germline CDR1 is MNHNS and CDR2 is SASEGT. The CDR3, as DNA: TGTGCCAGCAGTCAAGGACAGGGCTATAATTCACCCCTCCACTTT. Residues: CASSQGQGYNSPLHF.

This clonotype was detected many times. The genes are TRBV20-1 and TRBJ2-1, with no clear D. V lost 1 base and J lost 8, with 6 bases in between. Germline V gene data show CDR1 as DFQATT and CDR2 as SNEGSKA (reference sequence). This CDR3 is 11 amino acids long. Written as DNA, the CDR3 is TGCAGTGCTAGAGTAATCCATGAGCAGTTCTTC. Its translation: CSARVIHEQFF.

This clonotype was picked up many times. The CDR3 loop is CASSYGTGTRQYF. CDR3 coding DNA: TGTGCCAGCAGTTACGGGACAGGTACGCGACAGTACTTC. The gene calls are TRBV6-5 and TRBJ2-7, with 8 bases lining up with TRBD1. Germline V gene data show CDR1 as MNHEY and CDR2 as SVGAGI. CDR3 size: 13 residues. V shed 2 bases, J shed 10 bases, and the junction held 7 bases outside the gene matches.

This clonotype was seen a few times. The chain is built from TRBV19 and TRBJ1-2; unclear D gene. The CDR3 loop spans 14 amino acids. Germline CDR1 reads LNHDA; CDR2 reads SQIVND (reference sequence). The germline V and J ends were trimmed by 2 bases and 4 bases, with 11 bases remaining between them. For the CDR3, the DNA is TGTGCCAGTAGTATACCCGGAGGCATCTATGGCTACACCTTC. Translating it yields CASSIPGGIYGYTF.

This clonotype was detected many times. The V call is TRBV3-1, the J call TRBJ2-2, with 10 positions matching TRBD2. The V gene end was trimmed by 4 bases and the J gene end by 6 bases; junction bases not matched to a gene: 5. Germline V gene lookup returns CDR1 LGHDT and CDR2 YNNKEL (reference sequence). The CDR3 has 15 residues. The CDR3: CASSLPGTSAGELFF. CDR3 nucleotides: TGTGCCAGCAGCCTACCCGGGACTAGCGCCGGGGAGCTGTTTTTT.

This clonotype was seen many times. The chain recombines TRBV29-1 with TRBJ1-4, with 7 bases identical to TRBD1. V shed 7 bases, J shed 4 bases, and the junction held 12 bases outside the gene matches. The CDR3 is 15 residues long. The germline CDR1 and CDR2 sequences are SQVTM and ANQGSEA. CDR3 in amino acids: CSGRLGTAHNEKLFF. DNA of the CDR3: TGCAGCGGGCGACTGGGGACAGCTCATAATGAAAAACTGTTTTTT.